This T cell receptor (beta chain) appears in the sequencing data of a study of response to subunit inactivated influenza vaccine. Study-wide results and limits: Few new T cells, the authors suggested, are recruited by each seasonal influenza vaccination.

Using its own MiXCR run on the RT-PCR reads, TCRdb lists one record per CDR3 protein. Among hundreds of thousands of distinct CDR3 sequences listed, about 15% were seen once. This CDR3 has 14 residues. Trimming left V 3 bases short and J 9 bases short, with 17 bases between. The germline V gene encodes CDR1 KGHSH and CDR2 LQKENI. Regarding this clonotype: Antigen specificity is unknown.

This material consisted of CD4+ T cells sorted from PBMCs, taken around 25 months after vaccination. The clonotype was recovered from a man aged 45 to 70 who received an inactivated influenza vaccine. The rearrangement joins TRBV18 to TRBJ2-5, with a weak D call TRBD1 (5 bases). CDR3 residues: CASSPPLDKVAQYF. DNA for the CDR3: TGTGCCAGCTCACCCCCCCTGGACAAAGTGGCCCAGTACTTC.